This is a list of T cell receptor beta chains from one sample in a study of T cell responses to AZD1222 COVID-19 vaccine. TCRdb keeps only in-frame clones here, not all; method: immunoSEQ multiplex PCR. The table lists 25,000 to 30,000 clones, 92% of them singletons. This specimen was peripheral blood, taken 28 days after the second AZD1222 dose. The origin of the receptors is an adult who received the AZD1222 COVID-19 vaccine. CDR3s include the opening cysteine and the closing phenylalanine or tryptophan. D genes are given only for firm matches. Expanded clones are given a class, and other clones once, few, many or no size at all.

>once|18|TRBV7-6|NA|TRBJ1-4
CASSRDIGGPSTNEKLFF
TGTGCCAGCAGCCGCGACATTGGGGGCCCCTCAACTAATGAAAAACTGTTTTTT
>NA|15|TRBV29-1|NA|TRBJ1-3
CSVVPRAWQGNTIYF
TGCAGCGTTGTACCCCGCGCCTGGCAGGGGAACACCATATATTTT
>NA|13|TRBV7-3|NA|TRBJ2-2
CASGLLNTGELFF
TGTGCCAGCGGACTCTTGAACACCGGGGAGCTGTTTTTT
>NA|16|TRBV18|TRBD2|TRBJ2-4
CASSPSLTSGSNIQYF
TGTGCCAGCTCACCCTCCTTGACTAGCGGGAGTAACATTCAGTACTTC
>NA|15|TRBV21-1|NA|TRBJ2-2
CASAGLAGSTGELFF
TGTGCCAGCGCGGGACTAGCGGGGAGCACCGGGGAGCTGTTTTTT
>once|15|TRBV28|NA|TRBJ1-2
CASSFKQGPHYGYTF
TGTGCCAGCAGTTTCAAACAGGGCCCTCACTATGGCTACACCTTC
>NA|19|TRBV29-1|TRBD2|TRBJ2-1
CSARPPDSGSFAPYNEQFF
TGCAGCGCCCGACCCCCCGATAGCGGGAGTTTTGCTCCCTACAATGAGCAGTTCTTC
>NA|15|TRBV19|TRBD1|TRBJ1-1
CASRGQGARSAEAFF
TGTGCCAGTAGGGGACAGGGGGCGAGGTCAGCTGAAGCTTTCTTT
>NA|14|TRBV5-1|TRBD1|TRBJ1-3
CASRPGTDGNTIYF
TGCGCCAGCAGGCCCGGGACAGACGGAAACACCATATATTTT
>NA|14|TRBV13|NA|TRBJ2-7
CASSFQTRRGEQYF
TGTGCCAGCAGCTTCCAAACCAGGCGAGGCGAGCAGTACTTC